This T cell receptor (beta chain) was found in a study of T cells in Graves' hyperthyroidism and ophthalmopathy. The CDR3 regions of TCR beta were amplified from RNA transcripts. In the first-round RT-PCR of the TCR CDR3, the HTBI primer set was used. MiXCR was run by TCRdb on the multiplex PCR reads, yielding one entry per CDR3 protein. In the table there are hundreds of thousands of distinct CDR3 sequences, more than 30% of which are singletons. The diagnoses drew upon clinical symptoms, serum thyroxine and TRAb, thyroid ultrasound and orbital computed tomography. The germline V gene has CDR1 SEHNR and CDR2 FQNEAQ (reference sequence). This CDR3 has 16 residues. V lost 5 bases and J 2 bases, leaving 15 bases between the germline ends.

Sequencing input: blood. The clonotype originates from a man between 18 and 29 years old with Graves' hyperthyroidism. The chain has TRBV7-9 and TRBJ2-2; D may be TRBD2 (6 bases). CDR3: CASSPTSSSNTGELFF. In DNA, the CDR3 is TGTGCCAGCAGCCCTACTAGCTCGAGTAACACCGGGGAGCTGTTTTTT. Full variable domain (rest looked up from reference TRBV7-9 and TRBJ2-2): DTGVSQNPRHKITKRGQNVTFRCDPISEHNRLYWYRQTLGQGPEFLTYFQNEAQLEKSRLLSDRFSAERPKGSFSTLEIQRTEQGDSAMYLCASSPTSSSNTGELFFGEGSRLTVL.